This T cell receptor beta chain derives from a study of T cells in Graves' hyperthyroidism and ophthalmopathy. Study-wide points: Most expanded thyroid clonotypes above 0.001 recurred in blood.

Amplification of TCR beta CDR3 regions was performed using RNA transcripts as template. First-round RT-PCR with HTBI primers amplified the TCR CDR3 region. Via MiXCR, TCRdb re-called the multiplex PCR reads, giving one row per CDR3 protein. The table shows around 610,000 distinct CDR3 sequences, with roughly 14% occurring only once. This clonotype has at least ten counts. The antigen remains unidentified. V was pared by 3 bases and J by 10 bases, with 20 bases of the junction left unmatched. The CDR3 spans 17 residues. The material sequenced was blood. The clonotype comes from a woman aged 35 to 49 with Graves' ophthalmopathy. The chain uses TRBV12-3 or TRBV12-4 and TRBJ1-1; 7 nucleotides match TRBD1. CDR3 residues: CASSFGPGDSGVGVAFF. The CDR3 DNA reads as TGTGCCAGCAGTTTCGGCCCAGGGGACAGCGGTGTCGGTGTAGCTTTCTTT.